Listed below are T cell receptor beta chains from one sample, sequenced in a study of T cells in Graves' hyperthyroidism and ophthalmopathy. One entry per CDR3 protein results from TCRdb running MiXCR on the multiplex PCR reads. The sample shows some 600,000 distinct CDR3 sequences, 11% to 15% of them seen only once. Sequencing used blood. Receptor source: a woman aged 25 to 39 with Graves' hyperthyroidism that later progressed to Graves' ophthalmopathy. Each CDR3 is given without its conserved first and last residue. Each record gives: clone size, V gene, J gene, CDR3 protein. Some rows have no size entry. The others give once, few or many, or a class for an expanded clone.

few	TRBV24-1	TRBJ2-1	ATSDSPRTGGLEQF
once	TRBV20-1	TRBJ2-5	SAGPTSGRQETQY
few	TRBV9	TRBJ2-1	ASSVGGSGDYNEQF
many	TRBV7-3	TRBJ2-2	ASSLNAGGSTGELF
-	TRBV20-1	TRBJ2-5	SARLAGGPRETQY
few	TRBV3-1	TRBJ2-6	ASSQEDRAGANVLT
many	TRBV19	TRBJ2-5	ASSIAGGPRETQY
many	TRBV20-1	TRBJ1-2	SAADGYT
few	TRBV9	TRBJ2-7	ASGVEPSSSYEQY
many	TRBV15	TRBJ2-1	ATSRDRGSSYNEQF
many	TRBV29-1	TRBJ2-1	SVKGLDRGRGYEQF
few	TRBV7-6	TRBJ1-3	ASSLGQPGNTIY
many	TRBV29-1	TRBJ2-7	SVTVPSYEQY
many	TRBV30	TRBJ1-5	AWTEGQGHQPQH
many	TRBV28	TRBJ2-2	ASTTPGQGEAGELF
many	TRBV28	TRBJ2-6	ASGGGQDFSGANVLT
many	TRBV20-1	TRBJ2-5	SGTGHQETQY
many	TRBV12-3/TRBV12-4	TRBJ1-1	ASKLQLNTEAF
-	TRBV7-3	TRBJ2-7	ASSPTGVSGEQY
-	TRBV20-1	TRBJ2-2	SARTAGANTGELF
few	TRBV3-2	TRBJ2-1	ASSRVFPDYNEQF
many	TRBV10-3	TRBJ2-5	AIRAKEQETQY
few	TRBV20-1	TRBJ1-5	SAIPPEYSNQPQH
-	TRBV6-5	TRBJ1-1	ASSYSKQGTDTEAF
-	TRBV25-1	TRBJ1-2	ASSPGREFGYT
-	TRBV6-5	TRBJ1-3	ASSYQLQGANGNTIY
-	TRBV12-3/TRBV12-4	TRBJ1-1	ASSPPGFMNTEAF
-	TRBV6-1	TRBJ2-2	ASSTRGGINTGELF
many	TRBV2	TRBJ1-1	ASSETGRPEAF
many	TRBV12-3/TRBV12-4	TRBJ2-7	ASRRSDSSYEQY
few	TRBV25-1	TRBJ2-1	ASQRTGADEQF
many	TRBV6-2/TRBV6-3	TRBJ2-3	ASSARTSGTDTQY
many	TRBV2	TRBJ2-7	ASNLDRGPYEQY
few	TRBV6-1	TRBJ2-2	ASSPMTGNTGELF
-	TRBV7-4	TRBJ2-7	ASSGWGRNLRVVPYEQY
many	TRBV9	TRBJ2-5	ASSVAEREGQY
many	TRBV2	TRBJ2-1	ASRDSDFHNEQF
many	TRBV20-1	TRBJ2-1	SASPLTSGAPYNEQF
many	TRBV11-2	TRBJ1-1	ASSLRRANTEAF
-	TRBV7-9	TRBJ2-1	ASEYPGQVRNPLPNEQF
-	TRBV28	TRBJ2-1	ASSFVGVGNEQF
many	TRBV28	TRBJ2-7	ASRTSGEIPEYNSYEQY
many	TRBV24-1	TRBJ2-1	ATSDWTSGLYNEQF